This T cell receptor beta chain was recovered during a study of blood T cell repertoires in COVID-19. Study-level information: Donors in the United States, Italy and Spain gave samples during acute or convalescent COVID-19. T cells, B-cell-depleted T cells, or PBMCs provided the cDNA or gDNA that served as material.

Authors' data handling: Cell counts per sample came from amplifying reference gene primers. Sequencing was performed with immunoSEQ multiplex PCR; in TCRdb, only in-frame clones are kept and a portion is missing. V, J and clone size were drawn from that table, and D and trimming were deduced from the DNA. The sample consists of under 300,000 clones, 65% to 90% of them appearing once. This CDR3 is 16 amino acids long. The trim removed 0 bases at V and 0 bases at J, leaving 5 bases unmatched. CDR1 SGHRS and CDR2 YFSETQ come from the germline V gene. The J gene is TRBJ1-1, the V gene TRBV5-1; 7 positions match TRBD1. The source of this sequence is a woman of 80 years or more with active or convalescent COVID-19. Sequences were obtained from peripheral blood. CDR3: CASSLGPRGVNTEAFF. The CDR3 nucleotides are TGCGCCAGCAGCTTGGGCCCCAGGGGGGTGAACACTGAAGCTTTCTTT.